This T cell receptor (beta chain) was identified in a study of T cell responses to AZD1222 COVID-19 vaccine. CDR1 is LGHNA and CDR2 is YSLEER in the germline V gene. The V and J ends lost 0 bases and 3 bases respectively, with 5 bases between them. This CDR3 comprises 13 residues. Libraries were prepared by immunoSEQ multiplex PCR; TCRdb keeps only in-frame clonotypes and omits some of them. The profile covers about 120,000 clones, with approximately 82% appearing a single time and roughly a quarter taken by the ten largest. The chain couples TRBV4-3 to TRBJ1-2; unclear D gene. The material sequenced was peripheral blood, taken 28 days after the second AZD1222 dose. The sequence came from an adult who received the AZD1222 COVID-19 vaccine. The CDR3 reads CASSQEGYYGYTF. The CDR3 DNA sequence: TGCGCCAGCAGCCAAGAGGGGTACTATGGCTACACCTTC.